This T cell receptor beta chain was found in a study of CD8 T cells in Susac syndrome (dated by TCRdb to between 2017 and 2020). Notes on the research overall: Repertoire sequencing was used to test whether CD8+ T cell activation and differentiation in Susac syndrome was antigen driven. Broader findings and caveats from the paper: The number of individuals in the TCR sequencing and HLA analysis was acknowledged as relatively small.

V lost 9 bases and J lost 1 base; the stretch between them is 9 bases long. CDR1 and CDR2, per the germline V gene, are MNHEY and SVGAGI. The CDR3 contains 12 residues, cysteine and phenylalanine counted. Only the CDR3 portion is preserved as DNA: 36 bases, with reading frame beginning at the first base. RNA was extracted with the RNeasy kit and about 0.5 to 1 ug was reverse transcribed using random hexamers. TCR beta CDR3 regions were amplified with the immunoSEQ multiplex PCR assay covering 54 Vbeta and 13 Jbeta segments. Bias from PCR amplification was corrected by using a synthetic template baseline for primer optimization and for computational correction. In the paper's pipeline: Reads were assigned to V, D and J genes according to IMGT and analyzed in immunoSEQ Analyzer, with only productive sequences retained. To calculate clonality, Shannon entropy was normalized by log2 of the number of productive unique sequences and then subtracted from one. For each patient and control, public and private clones were evaluated among the 100 most prevalent clones. A clone was defined as Susac-specific if it was absent from the healthy and MS cohorts, from some 1,100 published viral clones and from other ImmuneACCESS disease sequences. Through fastp at Q25 and MiXCR, TCRdb rebuilt clones from the public reads, retaining in-frame beta chains. One record per CDR3 amino acid sequence lists the most common genes and DNA. The V and J calls, along with clone size, are taken from TCRdb and not from the paper's own processing. The sample table holds around 99,000 distinct CDR3 sequences, of which about 96% were seen once. The top ten clones comprise around 0.1% of the sample.

High-throughput TCR beta sequencing profiled peripheral blood CD8+ and CD4+ T cells from healthy donors, Susac syndrome patients and multiple sclerosis patients. Healthy donors were age- and sex-matched controls. CD8+ TEMRA cells were enriched by FACS, while bulk CD8+ and CD4+ T cells were purified by magnetic negative isolation. Blood was collected in EDTA tubes and processed within 24 hours, with PBMCs isolated through density gradient centrifugation. PBMCs destined for TCR sequencing were cryopreserved in liquid nitrogen and later thawed in a 37 °C water bath. The sorted or isolated CD4+, CD8+ and CD8+ TEMRA cells reached a purity of at least 90%. Notes on this clonotype: This clone's antigen is unknown. Within one base of it there is no much larger clone, and no base qualities were kept.

The sample comprised CD4+ T cells from PBMCs. The sequence came from a human donor in good health. The chain joins TRBV6-5 to TRBJ2-5; no D segment can be confidently identified. The nucleotide sequence reads TGTGCCAGTAGCCGTGGCCAAGAGACCCAGTACTTC. It translates as CASSRGQETQYF.